This T cell receptor beta chain was captured by sequencing in a study of beta chain features in type 1 diabetes. General study findings and limits: Among patients with Type 1 diabetes, TCRB CDR3s were moderately but significantly shorter in every one of the four CD4+ subsets.

Notes on this clone: What it binds is not known.

Without exception, sorted populations had purity beyond 95%. Expressed TCRB transcripts were sequenced after all isolated RNA was converted to cDNA. Repertoires were generated with immunoSEQ multiplex PCR, while TCRdb's copy carries only in-frame clones and drops some. The data show 600,000 to 700,000 clones, with about an eighth seen just once and 0.022% held by the top ten. The sample was naive CD4+ T cells from blood. The source of this sequence is a man between 18 and 29 years old with type 1 diabetes.

CDR3 DNA sequence: TGTGCCTGGAGTGGTAGGGGAACGCACGGGGGCACAGATACGCAGTATTTT. Amino acid sequence: CAWSGRGTHGGTDTQYF. This chain joins TRBV30 and TRBJ2-3; D may be TRBD1 or TRBD2 (5 bases each). V shed 1 base and J shed 1 base, with 18 bases lying between them. This CDR3 spans 17 amino acids. In germline, CDR1 is GTSNPN, CDR2 SVGIG (reference sequence).